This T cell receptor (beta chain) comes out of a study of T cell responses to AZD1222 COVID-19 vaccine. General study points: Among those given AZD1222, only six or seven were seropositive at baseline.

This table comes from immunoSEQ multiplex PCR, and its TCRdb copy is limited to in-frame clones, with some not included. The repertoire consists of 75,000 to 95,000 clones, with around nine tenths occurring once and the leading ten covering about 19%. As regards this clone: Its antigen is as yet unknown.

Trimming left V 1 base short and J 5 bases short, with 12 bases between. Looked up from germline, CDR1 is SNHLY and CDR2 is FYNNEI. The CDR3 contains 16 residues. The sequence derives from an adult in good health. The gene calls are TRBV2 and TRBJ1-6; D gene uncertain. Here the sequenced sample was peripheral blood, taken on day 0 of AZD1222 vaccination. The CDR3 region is CASSEDPGSDNSPLHF. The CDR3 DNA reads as TGTGCCAGCAGTGAAGACCCCGGTAGCGATAATTCACCCCTCCACTTT. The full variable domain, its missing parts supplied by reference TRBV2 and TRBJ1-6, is EPEVTQTPSHQVTQMGQEVILRCVPISNHLYFYWYRQILGQKVEFLVSFYNNEISEKSEIFDDQFSVERPDGSNFTLKIRSTKLEDSAMYFCASSEDPGSDNSPLHFGNGTRLTVT.